These 3 T cell receptor beta chains were all obtained from the same sample, sequenced in a study of immune evolution from preneoplasia to lung adenocarcinoma. Data came from immunoSEQ multiplex PCR; TCRdb stores just in-frame clones and leaves some out. Of about 12,000 clones listed, around 85% are singletons. The specimen was FFPE tissue from an adenomatous hyperplasia lung lesion. The subset was: atypical adenomatous hyperplasia (AAH), lung preneoplasia. These receptors were taken from a person between 45 and 75 years old with lung adenocarcinoma.

The gene calls are TRBV6-6 and TRBJ2-3; D call uncertain. There are 13 residues in the CDR3. The V end was cut by 0 bases, the J end by 4 bases, with 5 bases between. In germline, CDR1 is MNHNY, CDR2 SVGAGI (reference sequence). The CDR3 DNA sequence: TGTGCCAGCAGTTACTCTATGTCAGATACGCAGTATTTT. Residues: CASSYSMSDTQYF.

This clone was detected only once. The V gene is TRBV5-1, the J gene TRBJ1-1, with 9 bases fitting TRBD1. This CDR3 is 18 amino acids long. The V and J ends lost 4 bases and 4 bases, in that order; junction bases with no gene match: 17. Germline lookup yields CDR1 SGHRS and CDR2 YFSETQ. This chain's CDR3 is CASSIAGTGRFVVTEAFF. CDR3 nucleotide sequence: TGCGCCAGCAGCATCGCCGGGACAGGGCGTTTTGTGGTCACTGAAGCTTTCTTT.

This chain joins TRBV5-6 and TRBJ2-3, with TRBD2 matching 9 bases. The CDR3 covers 18 residues. V was pared by 6 bases and J by 0 bases, with 14 bases of the junction left unmatched. Germline V gene lookup returns CDR1 SGHDT and CDR2 YYEEEE. Here the CDR3 DNA reads TGTGCCAGCAACAAACCTCGGCGGGAGGGCCGTAGCACAGATACGCAGTATTTT. This sequence encodes CASNKPRREGRSTDTQYF.